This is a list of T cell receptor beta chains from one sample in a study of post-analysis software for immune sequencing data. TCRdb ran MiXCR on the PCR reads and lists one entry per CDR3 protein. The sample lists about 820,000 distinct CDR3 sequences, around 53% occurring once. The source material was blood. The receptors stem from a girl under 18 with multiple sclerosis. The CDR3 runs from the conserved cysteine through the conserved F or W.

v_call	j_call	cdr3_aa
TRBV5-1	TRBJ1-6	CASSLTGQGNSPLHF
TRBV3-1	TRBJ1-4	CASSRGTGPTNEKLFF
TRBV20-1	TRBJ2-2	CSASGTNTGELFF
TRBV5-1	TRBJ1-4	CASSLGRNEKLFF
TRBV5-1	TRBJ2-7	CASSFAGTSGRAAYEQYF
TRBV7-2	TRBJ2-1	CASSPSSVYMYNEQFF
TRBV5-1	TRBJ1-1	CASSLAWTGGVTEAFF
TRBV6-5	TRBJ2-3	CASSYWRDTDTQYF
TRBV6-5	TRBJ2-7	CASSTTGQASYEQYF
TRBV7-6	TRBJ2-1	CASSLRTGGLSNLNEQFF
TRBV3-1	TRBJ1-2	CASSHVDTYYGYTF
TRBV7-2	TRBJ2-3	CASSLDPTYDTQYF
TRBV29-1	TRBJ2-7	CSAATGTATYEQYF
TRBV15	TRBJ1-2	CATSIDSSYTF
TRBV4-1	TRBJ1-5	CASSQAGQGSQPQHF
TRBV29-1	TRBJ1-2	CSVGEPIYGYTF
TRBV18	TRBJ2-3	CASSRPPDTQYF
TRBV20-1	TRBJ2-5	CSALTGEETQYF
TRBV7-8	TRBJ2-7	CASSSPGLAGEFYEQYF
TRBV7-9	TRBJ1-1	CASSSEPVRAFF
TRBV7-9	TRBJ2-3	CASSARSTDTQYF
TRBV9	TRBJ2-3	CASSVGGDRTDTQYF
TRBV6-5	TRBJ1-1	CASSYSGSTEAFF
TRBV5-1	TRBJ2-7	CASRVELSYEQYF
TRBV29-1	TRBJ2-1	CSVTLIRSGRGSYNEQFF
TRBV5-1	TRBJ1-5	CASSLEGQGSQPQHF
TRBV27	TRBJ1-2	CASSFNRDRGLDGYTF
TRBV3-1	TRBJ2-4	CASSLQGADKNIQYF
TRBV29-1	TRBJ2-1	CSVESGTAEQFF
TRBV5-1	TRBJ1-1	CASSRNPGHGTDPNTEAFF
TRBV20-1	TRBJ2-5	CSAFGAAGVETQYF
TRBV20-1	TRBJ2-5	CSARGSSFETQYF
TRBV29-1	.	CSVVLRLEFYEQYF
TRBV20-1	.	CSARDRRETYYEQYF
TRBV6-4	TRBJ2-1	CASSDFGGASYNEQFF
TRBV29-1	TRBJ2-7	CSVALAGLEQYF
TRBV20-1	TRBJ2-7	CSASHTEPRYEQYF
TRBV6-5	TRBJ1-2	CASSRDRGEDYGYTF
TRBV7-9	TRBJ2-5	CASSSSGAETQYF
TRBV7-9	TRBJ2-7	CATRDSAHEQYF
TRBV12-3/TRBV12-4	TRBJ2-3	CASGPGLAGVSTQYF
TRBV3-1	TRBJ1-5	CASSQDRWGQADQPQHF
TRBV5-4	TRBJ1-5	CASSRKGGNQPQHF
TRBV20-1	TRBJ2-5	CSALGPPRRLSGQYF
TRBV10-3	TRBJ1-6	CAISESIGSTSPLHF
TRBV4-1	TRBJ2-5	CASSHSGSELGAQYF
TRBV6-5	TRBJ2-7	CASSTLAVPYEQYF
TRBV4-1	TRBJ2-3	CASSQASGKGFTDTQYF
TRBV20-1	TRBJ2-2	CSARDRVTGGFTGELFF
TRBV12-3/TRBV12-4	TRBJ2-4	CASSFGASNLAKNIQYF
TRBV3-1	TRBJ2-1	CASSPDRTGRNFNEQFF
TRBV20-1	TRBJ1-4	CSARDLGEKLFF
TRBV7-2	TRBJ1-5	CASSRTVGFNQPQHF
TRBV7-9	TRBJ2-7	CASSFGTSSGEKYF
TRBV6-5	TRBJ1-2	CASSKTGTATSYGYTF
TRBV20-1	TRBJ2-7	CSASGLAGVSYEQYF